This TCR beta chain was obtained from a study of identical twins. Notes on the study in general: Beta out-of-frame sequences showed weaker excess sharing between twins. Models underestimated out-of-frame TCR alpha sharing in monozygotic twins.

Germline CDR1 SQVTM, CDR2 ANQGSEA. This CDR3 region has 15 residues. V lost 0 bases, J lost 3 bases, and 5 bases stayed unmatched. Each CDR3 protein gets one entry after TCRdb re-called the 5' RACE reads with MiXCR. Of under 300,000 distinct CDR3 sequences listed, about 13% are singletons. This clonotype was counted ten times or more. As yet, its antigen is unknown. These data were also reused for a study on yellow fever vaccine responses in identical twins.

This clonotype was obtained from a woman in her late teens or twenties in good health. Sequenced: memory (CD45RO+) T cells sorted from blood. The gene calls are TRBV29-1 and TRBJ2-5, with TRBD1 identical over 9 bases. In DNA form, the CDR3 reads TGCAGCGTTGAAGATCAGACAGGGGGTAAAGAGACCCAGTACTTC. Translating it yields CSVEDQTGGKETQYF.